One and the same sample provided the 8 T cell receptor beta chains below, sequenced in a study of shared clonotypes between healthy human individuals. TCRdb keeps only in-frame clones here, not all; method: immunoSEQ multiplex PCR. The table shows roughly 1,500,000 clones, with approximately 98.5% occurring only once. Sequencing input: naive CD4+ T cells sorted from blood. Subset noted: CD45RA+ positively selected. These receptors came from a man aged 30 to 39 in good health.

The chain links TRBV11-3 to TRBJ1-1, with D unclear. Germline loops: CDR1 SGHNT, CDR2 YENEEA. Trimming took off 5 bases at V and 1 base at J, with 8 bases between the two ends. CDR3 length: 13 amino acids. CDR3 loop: CASSIGKNTEAFF. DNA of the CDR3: TGTGCCAGCAGCATAGGCAAGAACACTGAAGCTTTCTTT.

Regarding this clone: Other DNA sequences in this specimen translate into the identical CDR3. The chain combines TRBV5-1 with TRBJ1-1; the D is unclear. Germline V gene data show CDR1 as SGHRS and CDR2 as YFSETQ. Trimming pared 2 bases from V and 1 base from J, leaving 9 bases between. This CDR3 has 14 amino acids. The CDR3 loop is CASSLGPPNTEAFF. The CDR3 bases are TGCGCCAGCAGCTTAGGACCCCCGAACACTGAAGCTTTCTTT.

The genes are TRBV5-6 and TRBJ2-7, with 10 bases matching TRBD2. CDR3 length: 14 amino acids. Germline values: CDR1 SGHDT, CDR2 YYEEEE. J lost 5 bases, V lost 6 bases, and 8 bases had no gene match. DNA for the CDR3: TGTGCCAGCACCCTCAGCGGGAGGGCCCACGAGCAGTACTTC. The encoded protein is CASTLSGRAHEQYF.

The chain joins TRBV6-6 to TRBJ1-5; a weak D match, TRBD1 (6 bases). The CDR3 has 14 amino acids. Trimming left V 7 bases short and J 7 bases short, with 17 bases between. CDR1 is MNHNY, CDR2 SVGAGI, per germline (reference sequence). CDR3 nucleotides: TGTGCCAGCACGGGGGCCCGGTCCGCACAGCCCCAGCATTTT. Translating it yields CASTGARSAQPQHF.

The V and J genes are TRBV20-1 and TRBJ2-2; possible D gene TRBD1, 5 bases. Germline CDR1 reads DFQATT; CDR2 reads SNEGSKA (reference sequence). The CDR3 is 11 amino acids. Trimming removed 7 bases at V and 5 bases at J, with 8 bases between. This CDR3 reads CSVKGTGELFF. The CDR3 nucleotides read TGCAGTGTAAAGGGGACCGGGGAGCTGTTTTTT.

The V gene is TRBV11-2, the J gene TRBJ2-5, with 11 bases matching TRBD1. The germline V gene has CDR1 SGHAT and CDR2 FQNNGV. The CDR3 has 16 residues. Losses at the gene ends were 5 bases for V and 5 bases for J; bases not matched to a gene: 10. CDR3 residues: CASSPLPGTGGETQYF. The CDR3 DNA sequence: TGTGCCAGCAGCCCCCTGCCCGGGACAGGGGGGGAGACCCAGTACTTC.

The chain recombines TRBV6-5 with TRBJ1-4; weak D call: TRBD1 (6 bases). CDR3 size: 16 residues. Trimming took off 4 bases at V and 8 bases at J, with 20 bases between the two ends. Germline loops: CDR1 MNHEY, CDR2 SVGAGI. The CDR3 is CASSSSTRGLREKLFF. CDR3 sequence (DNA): TGTGCCAGCAGTTCGTCGACCAGGGGATTGCGGGAAAAACTGTTTTTT.

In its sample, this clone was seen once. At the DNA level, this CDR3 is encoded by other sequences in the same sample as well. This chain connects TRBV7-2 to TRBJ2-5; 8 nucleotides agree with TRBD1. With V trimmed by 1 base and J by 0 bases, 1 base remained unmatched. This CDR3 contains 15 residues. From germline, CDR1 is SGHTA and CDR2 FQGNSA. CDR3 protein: CASSLGTGYQETQYF. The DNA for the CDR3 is TGTGCCAGCAGCTTAGGGACAGGGTACCAAGAGACCCAGTACTTC.